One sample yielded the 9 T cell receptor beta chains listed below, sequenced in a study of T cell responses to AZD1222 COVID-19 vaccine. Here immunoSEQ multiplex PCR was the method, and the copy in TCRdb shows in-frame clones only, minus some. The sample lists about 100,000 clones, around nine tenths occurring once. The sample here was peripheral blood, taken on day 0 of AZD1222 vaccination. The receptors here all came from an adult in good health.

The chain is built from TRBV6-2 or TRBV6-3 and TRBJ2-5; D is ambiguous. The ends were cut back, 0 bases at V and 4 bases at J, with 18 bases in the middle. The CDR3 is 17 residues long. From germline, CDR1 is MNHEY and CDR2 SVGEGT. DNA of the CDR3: TGTGCCAGCAGTTACTCCTCAAAGGGATCCTGGGGAGAGACCCAGTACTTC. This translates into CASSYSSKGSWGETQYF.

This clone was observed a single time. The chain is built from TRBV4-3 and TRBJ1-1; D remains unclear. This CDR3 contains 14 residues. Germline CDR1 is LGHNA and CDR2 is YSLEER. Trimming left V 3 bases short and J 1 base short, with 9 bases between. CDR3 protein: CASSQDLKNTEAFF. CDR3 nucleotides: TGCGCCAGCAGCCAGGATCTCAAGAACACTGAAGCTTTCTTT.

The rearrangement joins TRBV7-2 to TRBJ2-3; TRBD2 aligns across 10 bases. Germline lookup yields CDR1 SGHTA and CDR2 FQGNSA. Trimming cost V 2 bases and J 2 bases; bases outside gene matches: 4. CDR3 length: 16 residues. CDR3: CASSLYLAGATDTQYF. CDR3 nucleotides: TGTGCCAGCAGCTTATACCTAGCGGGGGCCACAGATACGCAGTATTTT.

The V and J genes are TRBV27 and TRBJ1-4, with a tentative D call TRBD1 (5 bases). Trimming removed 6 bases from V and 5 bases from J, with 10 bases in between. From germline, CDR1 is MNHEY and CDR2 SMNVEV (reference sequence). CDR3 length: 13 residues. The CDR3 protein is CASRRQRNEKLFF. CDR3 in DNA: TGTGCCAGCAGGAGACAGAGGAATGAAAAACTGTTTTTT. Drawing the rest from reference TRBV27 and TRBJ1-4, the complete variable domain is EAQVTQNPRYLITVTGKKLTVTCSQNMNHEYMSWYRQDPGLGLRQIYYSMNVEVTDKGDVPEGYKVSRKEKRNFPLILESPSPNQTSLYFCASRRQRNEKLFFGSGTQLSVL.

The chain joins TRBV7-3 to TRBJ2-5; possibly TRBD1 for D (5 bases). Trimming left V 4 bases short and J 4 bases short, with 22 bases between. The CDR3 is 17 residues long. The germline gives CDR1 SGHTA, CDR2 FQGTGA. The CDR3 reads CASSSSVIPGSLETQYF. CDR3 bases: TGTGCCAGCAGCTCCTCAGTAATCCCAGGGTCCCTAGAGACCCAGTACTTC.

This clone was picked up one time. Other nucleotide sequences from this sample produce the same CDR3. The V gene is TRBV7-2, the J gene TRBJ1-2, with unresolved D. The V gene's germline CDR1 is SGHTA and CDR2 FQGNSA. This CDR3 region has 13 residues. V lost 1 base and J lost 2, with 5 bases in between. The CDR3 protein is CASSLDGNYGYTF. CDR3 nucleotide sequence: TGTGCCAGCAGCTTAGACGGCAACTATGGCTACACCTTC.

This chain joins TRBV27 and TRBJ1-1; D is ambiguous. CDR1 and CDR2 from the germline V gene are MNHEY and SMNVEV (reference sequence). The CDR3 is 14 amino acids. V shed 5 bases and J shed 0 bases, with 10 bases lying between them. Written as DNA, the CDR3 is TGTGCCAGCAGTACCCCGCCCATGAACACTGAAGCTTTCTTT. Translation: CASSTPPMNTEAFF.

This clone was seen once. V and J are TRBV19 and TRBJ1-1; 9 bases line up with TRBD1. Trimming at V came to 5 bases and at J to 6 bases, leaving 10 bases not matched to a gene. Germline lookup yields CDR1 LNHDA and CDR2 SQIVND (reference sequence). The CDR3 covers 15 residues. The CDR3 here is CASSAGTGGWAEAFF. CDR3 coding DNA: TGTGCCAGTAGTGCTGGTACAGGGGGCTGGGCTGAAGCTTTCTTT.

For the CDR3, the DNA is TGTGCCAGCAAATTGAGACAGGCGAGGGCCTATGGCTACACCTTC. Protein: CASKLRQARAYGYTF. The chain recombines TRBV5-8 with TRBJ1-2; D may be TRBD1 (6 bases). The germline V gene has CDR1 SGHTS and CDR2 YDEGEE. The CDR3 covers 15 residues. The ends were cut back, 6 bases at V and 4 bases at J, with 19 bases in the middle.